This TCR beta chain stems from a study of blood T cell repertoires in COVID-19. Whole-study context: Whether acute or convalescent, the COVID-19 samples came from the United States, Italy and Spain. T cells, B-cell-depleted T cells, or PBMCs supplied cDNA or gDNA.

Methods used by the authors: Reference gene primer amplification gave estimated nucleated cell counts. TCRdb's table, derived via immunoSEQ multiplex PCR, lists solely in-frame clones and lacks some. V and J calls and clone size come straight from that table; D and trimming were deduced from the DNA. This repertoire shows more than 35,000 clones, about 90% found once; its top ten account for around 16%. The source material was peripheral blood. The receptor comes from a woman aged 25 to 39 in a cohort sampled during active COVID-19.

The CDR3 coding sequence is TGTGCCAGCAGCCAAGATCACAGGGATGTTAGCTACACCTTC. Its protein product is CASSQDHRDVSYTF. V gene TRBV4-2 combines with J gene TRBJ1-2; D is possibly TRBD1 (6 bases). This CDR3 is 14 amino acids long. CDR1 is LGHNA, CDR2 YNFKEQ, per germline. V was trimmed by 0 bases and J by 9 bases, leaving 14 bases between them.